The rows below give T cell receptor beta chains drawn from one sample of a study of tumor-infiltrating lymphocytes in oesophageal squamous cell carcinoma. TCRdb independently ran MiXCR on the PCR reads; one entry per CDR3 protein. The repertoire holds under 20,000 distinct CDR3 sequences, with about 43% as singletons. Sequenced sample: normal esophageal tissue next to the tumor. The source of these receptors is a female donor with esophageal squamous cell carcinoma. Both conserved end residues are part of each CDR3. Each record gives: CDR3 DNA, CDR3 protein, J gene, D gene, V gene, clone size. The D gene is left open where the match is weak. Clone size is given for some rows only: seen once, a few or many times, or a class if the clone is expanded.

DNA: TGTGCCAGCGGCTTATACCAAGAGACCCAGTACTTC; CDR3: CASGLYQETQYF; J: TRBJ2-5; D: NA; V: TRBV7-2; size: NA
DNA: TGTGCCAGCAGCTTAGTCGGGGCTCAGCCCCAGCATTTT; CDR3: CASSLVGAQPQHF; J: TRBJ1-5; D: NA; V: TRBV7-2; size: NA
DNA: TGTGCCAGCAGTAAACAAGACGGGACACCGATGAGTCAGACCCAGTACTTC; CDR3: CASSKQDGTPMSQTQYF; J: TRBJ2-5; D: NA; V: TRBV6-8; size: once
DNA: TGTGCCAGCAGCACGCGACAGGGCCCAGATACGCAGTATTTT; CDR3: CASSTRQGPDTQYF; J: TRBJ2-3; D: TRBD1; V: TRBV11-3; size: once
DNA: TGTGCCAGCAGCTCACAGGGTTTCATTCAGTTCTTC; CDR3: CASSSQGFIQFF; J: TRBJ2-1; D: NA; V: TRBV7-2; size: NA
DNA: TGTGCCAGCAGCTCCACAGGTGAGAACACTGAAGCTTTCTTT; CDR3: CASSSTGENTEAFF; J: TRBJ1-1; D: NA; V: TRBV7-6; size: few
DNA: TGCGCCAGCAGCTTGGGGACAGTTGGACAGCCCCAGCATTTT; CDR3: CASSLGTVGQPQHF; J: TRBJ1-5; D: NA; V: TRBV5-1; size: many
DNA: TGTGCCAGCAGCTGGGGGCTGGTGGGTGCAACGGAGACCCAGTACTTC; CDR3: CASSWGLVGATETQYF; J: TRBJ2-5; D: NA; V: TRBV5-8; size: medium-sized
DNA: TGTGCCAGCAGCTTAGGAGGGGCAGGGGGTCTTTACGAGCAGTACTTC; CDR3: CASSLGGAGGLYEQYF; J: TRBJ2-7; D: TRBD1; V: TRBV7-9; size: once
DNA: TGCGCCAGCAACCCCTCTGCCTATGGAGAGCAGTACTTC; CDR3: CASNPSAYGEQYF; J: TRBJ2-7; D: NA; V: TRBV5-1; size: once
DNA: TGTGCCAGCAGCTTAGGCACGAACACTGAAGCTTTCTTT; CDR3: CASSLGTNTEAFF; J: TRBJ1-1; D: NA; V: TRBV7-9; size: medium-sized
DNA: TGTGCCAGCAGCTTTGGGGGGATCTCCTACGAGCAGTACTTC; CDR3: CASSFGGISYEQYF; J: TRBJ2-7; D: NA; V: TRBV7-6; size: NA
DNA: TGTGCCAGCAGCTTATTCAGGGTTGGGGAGCGCGGGAGGGCCGGTGAGCAGTTCTTC; CDR3: CASSLFRVGERGRAGEQFF; J: TRBJ2-1; D: TRBD2; V: TRBV7-8; size: few
DNA: TGTGCCAGCAGCTTAGGCCCCAGTGGGCAGGGGCCCTCCTACGAGCAGTACTTC; CDR3: CASSLGPSGQGPSYEQYF; J: TRBJ2-7; D: NA; V: TRBV7-6; size: NA
DNA: TGCAGTGCTAGATCCGACAGGGGGACCTCTCCCCAGCATTTT; CDR3: CSARSDRGTSPQHF; J: TRBJ1-5; D: TRBD1; V: TRBV20-1; size: NA
DNA: TGTGCCAGCAGTCCACAGATGAACACTGAAGCTTTCTTT; CDR3: CASSPQMNTEAFF; J: TRBJ1-1; D: NA; V: TRBV7-2; size: NA
DNA: TGTGCCAGCAGGCATACAGGGGTCTACGAGCAGTACTTC; CDR3: CASRHTGVYEQYF; J: TRBJ2-7; D: TRBD1; V: TRBV11-2; size: few
DNA: TGTGCCAGCAGCTTAAAAGGCACAGATACGCAGTATTTT; CDR3: CASSLKGTDTQYF; J: TRBJ2-3; D: NA; V: TRBV7-2; size: NA
DNA: TGTGCCAGCAGCGCAAGGGGGGGACAGGGGTACGAGCAGTACTTC; CDR3: CASSARGGQGYEQYF; J: TRBJ2-7; D: TRBD1; V: TRBV7-8; size: few
DNA: TGTGCTAGCAGCTTACGAGCGGGTTCATACAATGAGCAGTTCTTC; CDR3: CASSLRAGSYNEQFF; J: TRBJ2-1; D: NA; V: TRBV7-7; size: NA
DNA: TGTGCCAGCAGCTTTGGGACTAGTGTCGCCAATGAGCAGTTCTTC; CDR3: CASSFGTSVANEQFF; J: TRBJ2-1; D: TRBD2; V: TRBV7-2; size: NA
DNA: TGTGCCAGCAGTGAATACAGGGGATACGAGCAGTACTTC; CDR3: CASSEYRGYEQYF; J: TRBJ2-7; D: TRBD1; V: TRBV6-1; size: many
DNA: TGCGCCAGCAGTCCCCCCGTCCTCCCAGCCTACGAGCAGTACTTC; CDR3: CASSPPVLPAYEQYF; J: TRBJ2-7; D: NA; V: TRBV10-2; size: many
DNA: TGCGCCAGCTCTACTCGGGGACGGACGAACACTGAAGCTTTCTTT; CDR3: CASSTRGRTNTEAFF; J: TRBJ1-1; D: NA; V: TRBV5-1; size: NA
DNA: TGTGCCATCAGGACCGAGAGACTATCCAATGAGCAGTACTTC; CDR3: CAIRTERLSNEQYF; J: TRBJ2-7; D: NA; V: TRBV10-3; size: NA
DNA: TGTGCCAGCAGTGCAAGGACTAGCGGCAACACAGATACGCAGTATTTT; CDR3: CASSARTSGNTDTQYF; J: TRBJ2-3; D: TRBD2; V: TRBV6-1; size: many
DNA: TGTGCCAGCAGCTTAGGACTAGCCGGTAATGAGCAGTTCTTC; CDR3: CASSLGLAGNEQFF; J: TRBJ2-1; D: TRBD2; V: TRBV11-2; size: NA
DNA: TGTGCCAGCAGCAGGACAGGGGGGACAAACACCATATATTTT; CDR3: CASSRTGGTNTIYF; J: TRBJ1-3; D: TRBD1; V: TRBV5-6; size: few
DNA: TGTGCCAGCAGCCGAGACCTAGCGGGAGTGGCAGATACGCAGTATTTT; CDR3: CASSRDLAGVADTQYF; J: TRBJ2-3; D: TRBD2; V: TRBV7-2; size: NA
DNA: TGTGCCAGCAGCTTAGCGCCGGCGGGAGAGACCCAGTACTTC; CDR3: CASSLAPAGETQYF; J: TRBJ2-5; D: NA; V: TRBV7-6; size: NA
DNA: TGTGCCAGCTCGAACAGGGGACAGTCCTACGAGCAGTACTTC; CDR3: CASSNRGQSYEQYF; J: TRBJ2-7; D: TRBD1; V: TRBV18; size: many